This TCR beta chain was captured by sequencing in a study of cytomegalovirus exposure and HLA in healthy donors. At the level of the study: The approximately 670 first-cohort repertoires and the 95 to 150 validation repertoires shared the same platform, a later analysis reported. Points from the study as a whole: In vitro checks showed that three CMV-associated chains really do target CMV antigens.

For this clone: Its antigen is still unknown.

With 4 bases clipped from V and 6 bases from J, the junction kept 9 bases outside the gene matches. The CDR3 is made up of 15 amino acids. Germline-derived CDR1 and CDR2 are KGHSH and LQKENI. Clones were read by immunoSEQ multiplex PCR, and TCRdb kept only the in-frame ones, dropping some. The sample lists approximately 97,000 clones, around 96% occurring once. The clonotype comes from a woman aged 18-30 years in good health and CMV-seronegative. Material for sequencing was PBMCs. V and J are TRBV18 and TRBJ2-1; 7 positions match TRBD2. The CDR3 bases are TGTGCCAGCTCACGGCCACTGGCGGGAGCCAATGAGCAGTTCTTC. It yields the protein CASSRPLAGANEQFF.